The present TCR beta chain was sequenced within a study of regulatory T cells in long-lasting Graves disease. Stated time point: persistent/refractory GD, antithyroid drugs over 5 years with positive TRAb. Extracted RNA from PBMCs served as the source of the TCR library. Arm-PCR of CDR3 regions and iRepertoire HTBI primers were used to build TCR beta libraries. TCRdb itself ran the multiplex PCR reads through MiXCR, one entry per CDR3 protein. The sample includes 500,000 to 700,000 distinct CDR3 sequences, around 30% seen only once; the top ten take 35% to 55%. This clonotype has just a few counts. The material was peripheral blood mononuclear cells (PBMCs), obtained when the disease was refractory, from a patient treated with antithyroid drugs. The sequence was obtained from a female donor with Graves disease.

In DNA, the CDR3 is TGTGCCAGCAGCTTGGTAGACAGGGGAGAGGCTTTCTTT. Protein product: CASSLVDRGEAFF. This chain connects TRBV5-5 to TRBJ1-1; 8 nucleotides align to TRBD1. The CDR3 length is 13 residues. V dropped 0 bases and J dropped 11; count of bases not matched to a gene: 6. In germline, CDR1 is SGHKS, CDR2 YYEKEE (reference sequence). Looking up the rest from reference TRBV5-5 and TRBJ1-1 gives the full variable domain: DAGVTQSPTHLIKTRGQQVTLRCSPISGHKSVSWYQQVLGQGPQFIFQYYEKEERGRGNFPDRFSARQFPNYSSELNVNALLLGDSALYLCASSLVDRGEAFFGQGTRLTVV.